Given below is one TCR beta chain in context. This record belongs to a study of blood T cell repertoires in COVID-19. Here immunoSEQ multiplex PCR was the method, and the copy in TCRdb shows in-frame clones only, minus some. The data show over 45,000 clones, 89% seen once. This TCR was sampled from a woman in her fifties or sixties with active COVID-19. Sequencing input: peripheral blood.

The CDR3 DNA reads as TGCGCCAGCAGCGGTGGGACAGGGGACACTGAAGCTTTCTTT. Encoded protein: CASSGGTGDTEAFF. This chain uses TRBV5-1 with TRBJ1-1; TRBD1 agrees at 10 bases. The V segment lost 4 bases and the J segment 3 bases; nucleotides outside the gene matches: 3. This CDR3 comprises 14 residues. Germline V gene lookup returns CDR1 SGHRS and CDR2 YFSETQ.